This T cell receptor (beta chain) was sequenced for a study of T cell changes during pregnancy in multiple sclerosis. Sequenced by immunoSEQ multiplex PCR; TCRdb stores in-frame clones only, minus some. In the table there are about 52,000 clones, almost 95% of which are singletons. The TCR was taken from a female donor with multiple sclerosis, enrolled in a pregnancy study. The sequenced sample was CD4+ T cells from peripheral blood mononuclear cells, obtained in the third trimester of pregnancy.

CDR3 nucleotides: TGTGCCAGTACCCGGACGGGGAGGAAAACTGAAGCTTTCTTT. This encodes CASTRTGRKTEAFF. This sequence joins TRBV19 and TRBJ1-1; D ambiguous. Trimming pared 7 bases from V and 5 bases from J, leaving 17 bases between. CDR1 is LNHDA and CDR2 is SQIVND in the germline V gene (reference sequence). The length of the CDR3 is 14 residues.